This T cell receptor (beta chain) appears in the sequencing data of a study of type 1 and type 2 diabetes patients. Study-wide background: T cells were magnetically sorted from PBMCs as CD4+ or CD8+ subsets.

Germline CDR1 is SNHLY and CDR2 is FYNNEI. The V segment lost 8 bases and the J segment 2 bases; nucleotides outside the gene matches: 10. This CDR3 comprises 15 residues. Amplification started from genomic DNA. The TCR beta CDR3 region was amplified using 30 forward and 13 reverse primers. TCRdb re-called the multiplex PCR reads with MiXCR, one entry per CDR3 protein. The sample carries more than 250,000 distinct CDR3 sequences, around 47% recorded once. Roughly 10 milliliters of peripheral blood were drawn from each donor. The chain carries TRBV2 and TRBJ2-3; 7 bases match TRBD1. The origin of this receptor is a man aged 18-30 years with type 2 diabetes. The specimen sequenced was peripheral blood mononuclear cells (PBMCs). In nucleotides, the CDR3 is TGTGCCAGCGATCGACAGGGACCCGACACAGATACGCAGTATTTT. This encodes CASDRQGPDTDTQYF.